This T cell receptor (beta chain) is from a study of T cells in Graves' hyperthyroidism and ophthalmopathy. RNA transcripts gave rise to amplified TCR beta CDR3 regions. RT-PCR in the first round (using the HTBI primer set) targeted the TCR CDR3. A single record per CDR3 protein comes from TCRdb applying MiXCR to the multiplex PCR reads. The table lists more than 500,000 distinct CDR3 sequences, about 16% of them singletons, with 25% to 30% in the top ten. Each ophthalmopathy patient scored at least 3 on the Clinical Activity Score and at least 4 on NOSPECS grade, with duration under 3 months. Those patients with uncontrolled infection, other autoimmune disease, pregnancy or lactation were excluded. Diagnostic assessment was based on clinical symptoms, serum thyroxine and TRAb, thyroid ultrasound and orbital computed tomography. PBMCs were collected from an approximately 9.5 ml volume of fresh peripheral blood.

The germline V and J ends were trimmed by 7 bases and 3 bases, with 3 bases remaining between them. The germline V gene has CDR1 GTSNPN and CDR2 SVGIG (reference sequence). The CDR3 loop spans 10 amino acids. This clonotype was seen ten or more times. The sample taken for sequencing was blood. The V and J genes are TRBV30 and TRBJ2-2; D unresolved. The TCR sequence derives from a woman aged 30 to 39 with Graves' ophthalmopathy. CDR3 region: CALYTGELFF. CDR3 in DNA: TGTGCCTTATACACCGGGGAGCTGTTTTTT.